What follows is one TCR beta chain and its context. TCRdb redid the calling of the 5' RACE reads with MiXCR, one entry per CDR3 protein. The profile shows approximately 200,000 distinct CDR3 sequences, 16% of them singletons. The ends were cut back, 4 bases at V and 4 bases at J, with 14 bases in the middle. CDR3 size: 14 residues. The germline V gene encodes CDR1 SGHRS and CDR2 YFSETQ. This entry is derived from a study of T-cell memory formation after mild COVID-19. For the study at large: Across donors, TCR clusters were largely donor specific.

The rearrangement links TRBV5-1 to TRBJ1-1, with a possible D match to TRBD1 (5 bases). The sample was PBMCs or a T cell subset sorted from them (not recorded which). The receptor was isolated from an adult woman who had mild COVID-19 (a few samples of this study predate the infection). Cell type and time point are not known. CDR3 nucleotide sequence: TGCGCCAGCAGCCCGACAGCCGGGGGCACTGAAGCTTTCTTT. Its translation is CASSPTAGGTEAFF.